This passage covers 24 T cell receptor beta chains from one sample sequenced in a study of OX40 agonist ivuxolimab in advanced cancers. Using immunoSEQ multiplex PCR, the repertoire was profiled, and TCRdb retains in-frame clones only, with some absent. This sample yields about 58,000 clones, of which roughly nine tenths are seen a single time; around 2% belongs to the top ten. The material sequenced was CD4+ or CD8+ T cells sorted from blood, taken in a trial of the OX40 agonist ivuxolimab. The receptors were sampled from an adult with an advanced solid tumor such as melanoma, head and neck, liver or kidney cancer.

The J gene is TRBJ2-3, the V gene TRBV30; 8 bases are a match to TRBD2. V lost 0 bases, J lost 0 bases, and 5 bases stayed unmatched. This CDR3 has 16 amino acids. Germline V gene sequence: CDR1 GTSNPN, CDR2 SVGIG (reference sequence). This CDR3 is CAWSVGLAGSTDTQYF. CDR3 DNA sequence: TGTGCCTGGAGTGTAGGGTTAGCGGGGAGCACAGATACGCAGTATTTT.

The chain combines TRBV30 with TRBJ1-2; tentatively, D is TRBD1 (5 bases). CDR1 is GTSNPN, CDR2 SVGIG, per germline (reference sequence). There are 15 residues in the CDR3. Trimming removed 4 bases from V and 3 bases from J, with 18 bases in between. CDR3 sequence (DNA): TGTGCCTGGACCTCCCCCCGGGACGGGGACTATGGCTACACCTTC. It encodes CAWTSPRDGDYGYTF.

V usage is TRBV9 and J usage is TRBJ2-2; no reliable D call. Between the trimmed V and J ends, which lost 0 bases and 6 bases, there was a span of 6 bases. This CDR3 region has 13 residues. Germline loops: CDR1 SGDLS, CDR2 YYNGEE. Here the CDR3 DNA reads TGTGCCAGCAGCGTAGGGGTAGCCGGGGAGCTGTTTTTT. Its translation is CASSVGVAGELFF. The entire variable domain, with the rest obtained from reference TRBV9 and TRBJ2-2, is as follows: DSGVTQTPKHLITATGQRVTLRCSPRSGDLSVYWYQQSLDQGLQFLIQYYNGEERAKGNILERFSAQQFPDLHSELNLSSLELGDSALYFCASSVGVAGELFFGEGSRLTVL.

The V gene is TRBV6-5, the J gene TRBJ1-1; D is possibly TRBD1 (6 bases). Between the trimmed V and J ends, which lost 5 bases and 10 bases, there was a span of 17 bases. CDR3 length equals 13 residues. Germline CDR1 MNHEY, CDR2 SVGAGI. CDR3 in DNA: TGTGCCAGCAGTCCCCAAGGGGGAAGAATAGCTTTCTTT. Translated, it gives CASSPQGGRIAFF.

To note about this clone: Other DNA sequences in the same sample also yield this CDR3. This chain joins TRBV6-1 and TRBJ2-3, with D perhaps being TRBD1 or TRBD2 (5 bases each). Germline V gene sequence: CDR1 MNHNS, CDR2 SASEGT. This CDR3 is built from 15 residues. V was trimmed by 1 base and J by 2 bases, leaving 10 bases between them. In nucleotides, the CDR3 is TGTGCCAGCAGTGAAGAGTTCGGGGCCACAGATACGCAGTATTTT. Protein: CASSEEFGATDTQYF.

J is TRBJ2-3 and V is TRBV6-5; possibly TRBD1 or TRBD2 for D (5 bases each). V was cut by 2 bases and J by 4 bases, with 10 bases left in between. The CDR3 loop spans 14 amino acids. CDR1 is MNHEY and CDR2 is SVGAGI in the germline V gene. The CDR3 reads CASSYTGPPDTQYF. The CDR3, as DNA: TGTGCCAGCAGTTACACGGGGCCGCCAGATACGCAGTATTTT.

The V call is TRBV11-3, the J call TRBJ2-2, with D perhaps matching TRBD2 (5 bases). Per the germline V gene, CDR1 is SGHNT and CDR2 is YENEEA. There are 16 residues in the CDR3. Trimming removed 1 base from V and 4 bases from J, with 13 bases in between. In nucleotides, the CDR3 is TGTGCCAGCAGCTTAGGCGAGGGCGTTGGCACCGGGGAGCTGTTTTTT. This gives the protein CASSLGEGVGTGELFF.

V is TRBV21-1 and J is TRBJ1-4. TRBV21-1 is shown as a pseudogene. There are 15 residues in the CDR3. The CDR3 sequence is CASSAGREENEKLFF. Here the CDR3 DNA reads TGTGCCAGCAGCGCGGGAAGGGAGGAAAATGAAAAACTGTTTTTT.

The rearrangement links TRBV7-6 to TRBJ1-1, with a weak D call TRBD1 (6 bases). This CDR3 region has 16 residues. V lost 1 base and J 4 bases, leaving 16 bases between the germline ends. Germline loops: CDR1 SGHVS, CDR2 FNYEAQ. The CDR3 nucleotides are TGTGCCAGCAGCTTAGTAGGTCCCAGGGGCCCCACTGAAGCTTTCTTT. It specifies CASSLVGPRGPTEAFF.

This clone was counted only a few times. The chain employs TRBV5-6 and TRBJ1-1; D gene ambiguous. The germline V gene encodes CDR1 SGHDT and CDR2 YYEEEE. The ends were cut back, 0 bases at V and 11 bases at J, with 8 bases in the middle. The CDR3 runs to 11 residues. CDR3 bases: TGTGCCAGCAGCTTGGGAGGAAGTGCTTTCTTT. This translates into CASSLGGSAFF.

The V call is TRBV7-2, the J call TRBJ2-3, with 8 bases identical to TRBD1. Germline values: CDR1 SGHTA, CDR2 FQGNSA. The J segment lost 0 bases and the V segment lost 4 bases, leaving 3 bases of the junction unmatched. The CDR3 is 15 amino acids. The CDR3 DNA sequence: TGTGCCAGCAGCTCGGACAGGGTTAGCACAGATACGCAGTATTTT. It encodes CASSSDRVSTDTQYF.

This clone is a singleton in its sample. CDR3 sequence reads: CASSQQFISNQPQHF. For the CDR3, the DNA is TGTGCCAGTAGCCAACAATTTATAAGTAATCAGCCCCAGCATTTT. This chain uses TRBV19 with TRBJ1-5, with unresolved D. Trimming cost V 6 bases and J 4 bases, with 16 bases left between them. The CDR3 has 15 amino acids. Germline values: CDR1 LNHDA, CDR2 SQIVND (reference sequence).

On this clone itself: An end of the junction does not agree with germline; a read error may underlie this. The rearrangement links TRBV2 to TRBJ2-7, with no clear D. CDR3 length: 11 residues. Germline V gene lookup returns CDR1 SNHLY and CDR2 FYNNEI. The CDR3 is CASTGQDWLAF. CDR3 in DNA: TGTGCCAGCACCGGGCAAGATTGGCTCGCATTC.

The V call is TRBV2, the J call TRBJ1-4; TRBD1 aligns across 7 bases. This CDR3 has 16 residues. Looked up from germline, CDR1 is SNHLY and CDR2 is FYNNEI. Losses at the gene ends were 7 bases for V and 1 base for J; bases not matched to a gene: 9. CDR3: CASKQGAGGTNEKLFF. In nucleotides, the CDR3 is TGTGCCAGCAAACAAGGGGCAGGGGGAACTAATGAAAAACTGTTTTTT.

This chain connects TRBV28 to TRBJ2-1; TRBD2 agrees at 7 bases. The CDR3 totals 16 residues. V was pared by 6 bases and J by 9 bases, with 17 bases of the junction left unmatched. The germline gives CDR1 MDHEN, CDR2 SYDVKM. The CDR3 sequence is CASSPLSGGSILEQFF. CDR3 DNA sequence: TGTGCCAGCAGCCCGCTAAGCGGCGGGAGTATTCTTGAGCAGTTCTTC.

This chain links TRBV28 with TRBJ1-1, with unresolved D. Trimming shortened V by 5 bases and J by 11 bases, and 18 bases separated the two germline ends. From germline, CDR1 is MDHEN and CDR2 SYDVKM. This CDR3 spans 13 amino acids. The CDR3 region is CASSGNLGWSAFF. CDR3 nucleotide sequence: TGTGCCAGCAGTGGGAATTTAGGGTGGTCGGCTTTCTTT. Combining the CDR3 with reference TRBV28 and TRBJ1-1 gives the whole variable domain DVKVTQSSRYLVKRTGEKVFLECVQDMDHENMFWYRQDPGLGLRLIYFSYDVKMKEKGDIPEGYSVSREKKERFSLILESASTNQTSMYLCASSGNLGWSAFFGQGTRLTVV.

The chain combines TRBV6-5 with TRBJ2-1; 8 bases agree with TRBD1. The CDR3 contains 16 residues. CDR1 and CDR2 from the germline V gene are MNHEY and SVGAGI. J was trimmed by 10 bases and V by 2 bases; bases with no gene match: 13. CDR3 in amino acids: CASSYGRWQGAGEQFF. DNA for the CDR3: TGTGCCAGCAGTTACGGCCGGTGGCAGGGGGCAGGAGAGCAGTTCTTC.

The CDR3 spells CAWSAGQIQETQYF. CDR3 nucleotide sequence: TGTGCCTGGAGTGCCGGACAGATCCAAGAGACCCAGTACTTC. The V gene is TRBV30, the J gene TRBJ2-5, with D maybe TRBD1 (6 bases). Germline lookup yields CDR1 GTSNPN and CDR2 SVGIG (reference sequence). There are 14 residues in the CDR3. Trimming removed 1 base at V and 1 base at J, with 10 bases between.

DNA for the CDR3: TGTGCCAGTAGTATGGGGGGGGGCTACACTGAAGCTTTCTTT. It is translated as CASSMGGGYTEAFF. This sequence joins TRBV19 and TRBJ1-1; possibly TRBD1 for D (6 bases). Per germline, CDR1 LNHDA and CDR2 SQIVND (reference sequence). V lost 3 bases and J lost 3, with 11 bases in between. The CDR3 extends over 14 amino acids.

The CDR3 nucleotides read TGTGCCAGCAGATCACAAGTGGGTCTAGGAGGCTACACCTTC. This sequence encodes CASRSQVGLGGYTF. The rearrangement joins TRBV6-1 to TRBJ1-2, with D unclear. The germline V and J ends were trimmed by 6 bases and 8 bases, with 19 bases remaining between them. The CDR3 loop spans 14 amino acids. CDR1 and CDR2 from the germline V gene are MNHNS and SASEGT.

The chain recombines TRBV10-3 with TRBJ2-2, with 7 bases that match TRBD1. The junction had 8 bases not matched to a gene; V was cut back by 4 bases and J by 0 bases. The CDR3 is 17 residues long. Germline V lookup: CDR1 ENHRY, CDR2 SYGVKD. CDR3 in amino acids: CAISGAGQASNTGELFF. The CDR3 coding sequence is TGTGCCATCAGTGGTGCAGGACAGGCCTCGAACACCGGGGAGCTGTTTTTT.

The V call is TRBV28, the J call TRBJ1-5, with 7 bases lining up with TRBD1. This CDR3 is built from 16 residues. The V gene end was trimmed by 6 bases and the J gene end by 5 bases; junction bases not matched to a gene: 13. Germline CDR1 and CDR2: MDHEN and SYDVKM. CDR3 sequence (DNA): TGTGCCAGCAGCCCACCGACAGGGCGGGGGGATCAGCCCCAGCATTTT. As protein: CASSPPTGRGDQPQHF.

The chain has TRBV2 and TRBJ2-7; D is unclear. CDR3 length equals 11 residues. Trimming cost V 9 bases and J 5 bases, with 11 bases left between them. Germline V gives CDR1 SNHLY, CDR2 FYNNEI. The CDR3 loop reads CASRQWDEQYF. The CDR3 DNA reads TGTGCCAGTCGCCAATGGGACGAGCAGTACTTC.

V is TRBV19 and J is TRBJ1-2; tentative D call: TRBD1 (6 bases). This CDR3 contains 18 residues. V was shortened by 0 bases and J by 3 bases, with 20 bases between the two germline ends. Germline CDR1 reads LNHDA; CDR2 reads SQIVND (reference sequence). As DNA, the CDR3 is TGTGCCAGTAGTATAGATCGGGGGCGGCAGGGTGACGACTATGGCTACACCTTC. This gives the protein CASSIDRGRQGDDYGYTF.